This T cell receptor beta chain emerged from a study of human T cells and chemical hapten exposure. At the level of the study: During the roughly 24-week study period, patients had diphenylcyclopropenone applied to the scalp every week. A patient group, mainly female, showed alopecia areata, totalis or universalis.

This clonotype was seen repeatedly, ten times or more. There are 14 residues in the CDR3. J gave up 5 bases and V 4 bases, and 6 bases lay outside the gene matches. Germline V gene lookup returns CDR1 MNHGY and CDR2 SAAAGT. TCRdb re-derived calls from the RACE reads in MiXCR, one entry per CDR3 protein. This sample has more than 300,000 distinct CDR3 sequences, with roughly 5.3% found just once. Time point meaning: pre-sensitization, week 0. Treatment noted: therapeutic diphenylcyclopropenone sensitization with weekly scalp DPC. This receptor was identified in a woman between 45 and 60 years old with alopecia areata. Some clones in this sample may be carry-over from other donors' samples. V and J are TRBV6-8 and TRBJ2-3; 7 bases fit TRBD2. Sequenced material: whole blood, taken in connection with sensitization to the hapten diphenylcyclopropenone (DPC). The CDR3 protein is CASSFPSGRDTQYF. CDR3 nucleotide sequence: TGTGCCAGCAGTTTTCCTAGCGGCCGAGATACGCAGTATTTT.